The source of this T cell receptor beta chain is a study of cytomegalovirus exposure and HLA in healthy donors. Notes on the study in general: Later analysis suggested links between common viral pathogens and several top significant clusters. Sequencing depth roughly uniform across donors was assumed in presence/absence analyses.

Donors were ostensibly healthy at sampling, although undocumented immune exposures were probable. The PCR employed 60 Vbeta primers together with 13 Jbeta primers. Method: immunoSEQ multiplex PCR; TCRdb's copy keeps in-frame clones and lacks some. Here the sample spans fewer than 250,000 clones, 75% to 80% being singletons. A remark on this clone: As yet, its antigen is unknown.

The J segment lost 2 bases and the V segment lost 6 bases, leaving 10 bases of the junction unmatched. The CDR3 has 15 residues. Germline CDR1 is MNHEY and CDR2 is SVGAGI. This TCR was sampled from a woman in her 30s in good health and CMV-seropositive. The specimen was PBMCs. This sequence joins TRBV6-5 and TRBJ2-7; 7 bases are a match to TRBD1. CDR3 sequence: CASRATGMGTYEQYF. As DNA, the CDR3 is TGTGCCAGCAGAGCGACAGGGATGGGGACCTACGAGCAGTACTTC.